Below are 10 T cell receptor beta chains sequenced from a single sample in a study of T cell responses to AZD1222 COVID-19 vaccine. TCRdb keeps only in-frame clones here, not all; method: immunoSEQ multiplex PCR. The repertoire holds 110,000 or so clones, 90% to 95% seen once, with 4.5% in the top ten. The sample consisted of peripheral blood, taken on day 0 of AZD1222 vaccination. All receptors derive from an adult in good health.

The chain is built from TRBV9 and TRBJ2-1, with D uncertain. Germline lookup yields CDR1 SGDLS and CDR2 YYNGEE. The length of the CDR3 is 15 residues. V was clipped by 4 bases and J by 5 bases, with 16 bases between them. The CDR3 sequence is CASSYHGFGDNEQFF. The CDR3 DNA is TGTGCCAGCAGCTATCACGGGTTTGGGGACAATGAGCAGTTCTTC.

The V and J genes are TRBV6-5 and TRBJ1-1; D unclear. Trimming pared 7 bases from V and 0 bases from J, leaving 9 bases between. There are 13 residues in the CDR3. Germline assignment: CDR1 MNHEY and CDR2 SVGAGI. CDR3 DNA: TGTGCCAGCAACAGAAAATTGAACACTGAAGCTTTCTTT. The encoded protein is CASNRKLNTEAFF.

The genes are TRBV11-2 and TRBJ2-2; D is unclear. The germline gives CDR1 SGHAT, CDR2 FQNNGV. The ends were cut back, 0 bases at V and 4 bases at J, with 3 bases in the middle. The CDR3 is 13 residues long. CDR3 sequence (DNA): TGTGCCAGCAGCTTAGACAGCACCGGGGAGCTGTTTTTT. Translating it yields CASSLDSTGELFF.

This chain connects TRBV7-9 to TRBJ2-1, with 11 bases lining up with TRBD2. The CDR3 is 14 amino acids. The germline CDR1 and CDR2 sequences are SEHNR and FQNEAQ (reference sequence). J gave up 9 bases and V 2 bases, and 3 bases lay outside the gene matches. In DNA form, the CDR3 reads TGTGCCAGCAGCTTATCGCTAGCGGGGGGTGAGCAGTTCTTC. It is translated as CASSLSLAGGEQFF.

This sequence joins TRBV6-1 and TRBJ1-2; TRBD1 matches at 12 bases. Unmatched junction bases numbered 10, after V lost 4 bases and J lost 4 bases. The CDR3 is 17 residues long. The germline V gene encodes CDR1 MNHNS and CDR2 SASEGT. CDR3 loop: CASSGQGQGAPIYGYTF. In nucleotides, the CDR3 is TGTGCCAGCAGTGGTCAGGGACAGGGGGCCCCAATCTATGGCTACACCTTC.

The V and J genes are TRBV5-1 and TRBJ2-7; 8 positions match TRBD1. Unmatched junction bases numbered 8, after V lost 3 bases and J lost 6 bases. The V gene's germline CDR1 is SGHRS and CDR2 YFSETQ. CDR3 size: 14 residues. In nucleotides, the CDR3 is TGCGCCAGCAGCTCCGGACAGGGTAGGAGCGAGCAGTACTTC. As protein: CASSSGQGRSEQYF.

This sequence joins TRBV3-1 (or the pseudogene TRBV3-2) and TRBJ1-4, with unresolved D. This CDR3 contains 16 residues. Trimming removed 0 bases at V and 0 bases at J, with 8 bases between. The germline V gene has CDR1 LGHDT and CDR2 YNNKEL (reference sequence). The CDR3 region has the DNA TGTGCCAGCAGCCAAGATGGGAGAGCAACTAATGAAAAACTGTTTTTT. It translates to CASSQDGRATNEKLFF.

The chain couples TRBV27 to TRBJ2-7; the D is unclear. Germline V gene sequence: CDR1 MNHEY, CDR2 SMNVEV (reference sequence). Trimming removed 2 bases from V and 4 bases from J, with 9 bases in between. CDR3 length: 13 amino acids. This CDR3 is CASSLGLRYEQYF. As DNA, the CDR3 is TGTGCCAGCAGTTTAGGGCTCCGGTACGAGCAGTACTTC.

This chain uses TRBV15 with TRBJ1-5; no firm D call. The germline V and J ends were trimmed by 0 bases and 8 bases, with 14 bases remaining between them. The CDR3 spans 15 residues. CDR1 is LNHNV and CDR2 is YYDKDF in the germline V gene (reference sequence). Here the CDR3 DNA reads TGTGCCACCAGCAGAGAAGGCTATGTAATGGAGCCCCAGCATTTT. Translated: CATSREGYVMEPQHF.

This clone turned up a few times. The chain carries TRBV19 and TRBJ2-7, with 7 positions matching TRBD1. V shed 9 bases and J 5 bases; nucleotides not matched to a gene: 7. Germline V gives CDR1 LNHDA, CDR2 SQIVND (reference sequence). This CDR3 is 12 amino acids long. This CDR3 is CASETGPHEQYF. The CDR3 region has the DNA TGTGCCAGCGAGACAGGGCCCCACGAGCAGTACTTC.